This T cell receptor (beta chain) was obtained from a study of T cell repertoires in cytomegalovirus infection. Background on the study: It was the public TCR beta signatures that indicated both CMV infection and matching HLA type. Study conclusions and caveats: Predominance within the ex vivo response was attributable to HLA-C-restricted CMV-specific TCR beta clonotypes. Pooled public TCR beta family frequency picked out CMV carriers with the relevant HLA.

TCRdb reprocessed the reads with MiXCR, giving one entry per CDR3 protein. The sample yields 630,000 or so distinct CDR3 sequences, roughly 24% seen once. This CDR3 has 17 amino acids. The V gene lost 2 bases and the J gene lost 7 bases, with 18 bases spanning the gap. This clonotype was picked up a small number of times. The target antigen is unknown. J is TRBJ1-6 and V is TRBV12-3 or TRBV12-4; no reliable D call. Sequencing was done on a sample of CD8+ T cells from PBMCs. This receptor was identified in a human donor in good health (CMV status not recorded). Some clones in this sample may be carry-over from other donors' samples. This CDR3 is CASSLPRTMARNSPLHF. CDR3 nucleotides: TGTGCCAGCAGTTTACCAAGGACGATGGCTAGGAATTCACCCCTCCACTTT.